This is a list of T cell receptor beta chains from one sample in a study of blood T cell repertoires in COVID-19. Using immunoSEQ multiplex PCR, the repertoire was profiled, and TCRdb retains in-frame clones only, with some absent. The sample lists 210,000 or so clones; roughly 80% were seen once. Sequenced sample: peripheral blood. The receptors were gathered from a woman over 75 with active or convalescent COVID-19. The CDR3 runs from the conserved cysteine through the conserved F or W. Size is stated for part of the rows, as once, few or many counts, or as a class when the clone is expanded.

V,size,J,CDR3
TRBV5-1,.,TRBJ2-7,CASSFAQGTAVWPTGEQYF
TRBV6-2/TRBV6-3,.,TRBJ1-4,CASSEGRSNEKLFF
TRBV28,.,TRBJ1-1,CASSLGSGREAFF
TRBV14,.,TRBJ2-2,CASSQDLRQGELFF
TRBV27,few,TRBJ2-1,CASSPSRTGGTLYNEQFF
TRBV24-1,few,TRBJ2-1,CATSDTGQGKFF
TRBV6-2/TRBV6-3,.,TRBJ1-2,CASSRTGVQDYGYTF
TRBV9,once,TRBJ1-1,CASSVEGDGTEAFF
TRBV10-3,.,TRBJ2-7,CAIKQGSSYEQYF
TRBV2,.,TRBJ2-7,CARQGRDSYEQYF
TRBV14,.,TRBJ1-3,CASSQGANSGNTIYF
TRBV27,.,TRBJ1-1,CASSLIQGRTEAFF
TRBV30,few,TRBJ1-6,CACKGQGWSSPLHF
TRBV30,few,TRBJ1-1,CAWKVADRRTMNTEAFF
TRBV24-1,.,TRBJ2-6,CATSDFWDRRSGANVLTF
TRBV7-2,.,TRBJ1-5,CASSFGQVSNQPQHF
TRBV7-8,many,TRBJ1-5,CASSLAGQGRQPQHF
TRBV14,.,TRBJ1-1,CASSPHWGDRDTEAFF
TRBV4-2,.,TRBJ2-1,CASSLAGEGDNEQFF
TRBV24-1,.,TRBJ1-5,CATSVLGRGGQPQHF
TRBV6-2/TRBV6-3,.,TRBJ1-2,CASSPGSNYGYTF
TRBV7-2,.,TRBJ2-7,CASSVSGERSTYEQYF
TRBV5-1,once,TRBJ2-1,CASSLGPGQGYNEQFF
TRBV30,.,TRBJ1-2,CAWELLGRGKANYGYTF
TRBV7-3,.,TRBJ2-7,CASSLLGGTYEQYF
TRBV7-3,few,TRBJ2-7,CASSDRTYEQYF
TRBV7-3,.,TRBJ2-7,CASSAQGTGRYEQYF
TRBV30,few,TRBJ2-7,CAWKRVNEQYF
TRBV5-1,.,TRBJ1-3,CASSLGDISGNTIYF
TRBV7-8,.,TRBJ2-1,CASSLVRGTGNEQFF
TRBV28,.,TRBJ1-1,CASRVRAGEAFF
TRBV30,.,TRBJ2-2,CAWSVLGVAGAGGELFF